This record concerns one TCR beta chain sequence. The antigen is undetermined. The V gene's germline CDR1 is SGHRS and CDR2 YFSETQ. This CDR3 has 12 residues. V was clipped by 0 bases and J by 3 bases, with 3 bases between them. In the United States, treatment was given to all participants with HIV. The entry originates in a study of long-term antiretroviral therapy in people with HIV. Regarding the study as a whole: Upon ART, diversity increased but remained lower than transplant donor controls. Clonotypes expanded prior to ART showed repertoire dominance at all sampled time points.

The assay used was immunoSEQ (version v3.0), run at survey level. It was about 40,000-55,000 T-cell genomes per sample that sequencing targeted. Produced via immunoSEQ multiplex PCR; TCRdb's table is partial and in-frame only. The repertoire holds more than 20,000 clones, with more than 85% as singletons. The rearrangement links TRBV5-1 to TRBJ2-5; D ambiguous. The sequenced sample was unsorted PBMCs, obtained 1.9 years after starting antiretroviral therapy. The source of this sequence is a woman in her thirties with HIV. CDR3 nucleotides: TGCGCCAGCAGCTTGGCCGAAGAGACCCAGTACTTC. Protein product: CASSLAEETQYF. The variable domain in full, completed from reference TRBV5-1 and TRBJ2-5, reads KAGVTQTPRYLIKTRGQQVTLSCSPISGHRSVSWYQQTPGQGLQFLFEYFSETQRNKGNFPGRFSGRQFSNSRSEMNVSTLELGDSALYLCASSLAEETQYFGPGTRLLVL.